The 18 T cell receptor beta chains listed next were all sequenced from one sample in a study of preoperative IRX-2 immunotherapy in early breast cancer. Treatment here: preoperative locoregional IRX-2 cytokine immunotherapy. Repertoires were generated with immunoSEQ multiplex PCR, while TCRdb's copy carries only in-frame clones and drops some. Among 40,000 to 50,000 clones, around 77% were seen once, and the ten largest hold 1.2%. The sample here was tumor tissue, taken after IRX-2 immunotherapy. These receptors originate from a human donor with breast cancer.

A single count supports this clone. One end of the junction does not line up with germline, which may come from a read error. The chain couples TRBV6-4 to TRBJ1-2, with no clear D. CDR1 MRHNA and CDR2 SNTAGT come from the germline V gene. The CDR3 runs 14 residues. CDR3 residues: CASSYSVGNNGYTF. CDR3 DNA sequence: TGTGCCAGCAGTTACTCTGTGGGTAATAATGGCTACACCTTC.

V and J are TRBV19 and TRBJ1-1, with TRBD1 matching 7 bases. CDR1 is LNHDA, CDR2 SQIVND, per germline (reference sequence). The CDR3 loop spans 15 amino acids. The V gene end was trimmed by 7 bases and the J gene end by 1 base; junction bases not matched to a gene: 9. Here the CDR3 reads CASNLQGLRNTEAFF. CDR3 in DNA: TGTGCCAGTAATTTACAGGGGTTACGGAACACTGAAGCTTTCTTT.

The chain uses TRBV5-1 and TRBJ1-2; no definite D call. V was pared by 4 bases and J by 7 bases, with 17 bases between. This CDR3 spans 14 amino acids. The germline V gene encodes CDR1 SGHRS and CDR2 YFSETQ. The CDR3 DNA sequence: TGCGCCAGCAGCCTTCATCTAGGAGAGGGTGGCTACACCTTC. Translating gives CASSLHLGEGGYTF.

This clone came up once. The chain combines TRBV28 with TRBJ2-2, with D unresolved. Trimming pared 2 bases from V and 8 bases from J, leaving 6 bases between. Per germline, CDR1 MDHEN and CDR2 SYDVKM. The CDR3 loop spans 12 amino acids. In DNA form, the CDR3 reads TGTGCCAGCAGTTTAGCGATGGGGGAGCTGTTTTTT. Its protein product is CASSLAMGELFF.

The table lists this clone with a count of one. V and J are TRBV6-8 and TRBJ2-2, with D perhaps TRBD2 (6 bases). The CDR3 contains 15 residues. Per germline, CDR1 MNHGY and CDR2 SAAAGT. V was pared by 10 bases and J by 3 bases, with 18 bases between. CDR3 protein: CAISPREVYTGELFF. DNA of the CDR3: TGTGCCATCAGCCCTAGGGAGGTATACACCGGGGAGCTGTTTTTT.

The chain joins TRBV19 to TRBJ2-7, with TRBD1 matching over 9 bases. V lost 3 bases to trimming and J lost 5 bases; unmatched junction nucleotides: 5. This CDR3 comprises 14 residues. The germline V gene has CDR1 LNHDA and CDR2 SQIVND (reference sequence). CDR3 bases: TGTGCCAGTAGTATGGGACAGGGCGGGCACGAGCAGTACTTC. Its translation is CASSMGQGGHEQYF.

V and J are TRBV2 and TRBJ1-2, with TRBD1 matching 7 bases. Per the germline V gene, CDR1 is SNHLY and CDR2 is FYNNEI. The CDR3 is 13 residues long. Trimming removed 8 bases from V and 0 bases from J; junction bases left unmatched: 3. CDR3 DNA sequence: TGTGCCAGCCGAGGACAGGCTAACTATGGCTACACCTTC. Translated, it gives CASRGQANYGYTF.

The CDR3 DNA is TGTGCCAGTAGTGTGGGACAGGCGATTTACGAGCAGTACTTC. Residues: CASSVGQAIYEQYF. The J gene is TRBJ2-7, the V gene TRBV19; TRBD1 matches 8 bases. The CDR3 spans 14 residues. V shed 5 bases and J 4 bases; nucleotides not matched to a gene: 7. Germline V lookup: CDR1 LNHDA, CDR2 SQIVND (reference sequence). The full variable domain, in which reference TRBV19 and TRBJ2-7 provide the parts outside the CDR3, is DGGITQSPKYLFRKEGQNVTLSCEQNLNHDAMYWYRQDPGQGLRLIYYSQIVNDFQKGDIAEGYSVSREKKESFPLTVTSAQKNPTAFYLCASSVGQAIYEQYFGPGTRLTVT.

This chain uses TRBV29-1 with TRBJ2-5; TRBD1 agrees at 7 bases. The germline CDR1 and CDR2 sequences are SQVTM and ANQGSEA. V dropped 4 bases and J dropped 5; count of bases not matched to a gene: 10. CDR3 length equals 14 residues. CDR3 region: CSVARLDRRETQYF. The CDR3 DNA follows: TGCAGCGTTGCGAGATTGGACAGGCGGGAGACCCAGTACTTC.

In its sample, this clone was seen once. The chain links TRBV7-1 to TRBJ2-5, with TRBD2 matching over 12 bases. TRBV7-1 is placed among ORFs of uncertain function. Trimming removed 4 bases from V and 1 base from J; junction bases left unmatched: 4. The CDR3 is made up of 16 amino acids. CDR3 sequence reads: CASSLGTSGLQETQYF. CDR3 DNA: TGTGCCAGCAGCTTAGGGACTAGCGGGCTCCAAGAGACCCAGTACTTC.

This sequence joins TRBV23-1 and TRBJ1-5, with 7 bases lining up with TRBD1. TRBV23-1 is given ORF status, its function remaining uncertain. The CDR3 runs to 15 residues. The trim removed 6 bases at V and 3 bases at J, leaving 8 bases unmatched. The CDR3 nucleotides read TGCGCCAGCAGCCAGGGGGGGGGTAACAATCAGCCCCAGCATTTT. The encoded protein is CASSQGGGNNQPQHF.

V gene TRBV1 combines with J gene TRBJ1-5. TRBV1 counts as a pseudogene. The CDR3 spans 13 residues. DNA for the CDR3: TGCGCCAGCAGCCCAGGACTCAATCAGCCCCAGCATTTT. It is translated as CASSPGLNQPQHF.

The chain combines TRBV18 with TRBJ1-2, with 7 bases fitting TRBD1. Germline CDR1 and CDR2: KGHSH and LQKENI. The CDR3 sequence is 15 residues long. The J segment lost 8 bases and the V segment lost 6 bases, leaving 15 bases of the junction unmatched. The chain's CDR3 is CASSTPLTGREGYTF. CDR3 nucleotides: TGTGCCAGCTCGACCCCGTTGACAGGGAGAGAGGGCTACACCTTC.

This sequence joins TRBV7-8 and TRBJ1-1; the D is unclear. Trimming shortened V by 7 bases and J by 3 bases, and 12 bases separated the two germline ends. Per germline, CDR1 SGHVS and CDR2 FQNEAQ. CDR3 size: 13 residues. The CDR3 reads CASNSGMDTEAFF. The CDR3 DNA reads as TGTGCCAGCAACAGCGGGATGGACACTGAAGCTTTCTTT. Based on the CDR3 plus reference TRBV7-8 and TRBJ1-1, the full variable domain is GAGVSQSPRYKVAKRGQDVALRCDPISGHVSLFWYQQALGQGPEFLTYFQNEAQLDKSGLPSDRFFAERPEGSVSTLKIQRTQQEDSAVYLCASNSGMDTEAFFGQGTRLTVV.

The rearrangement uses TRBV28 and TRBJ1-5; D remains ambiguous. The CDR3 totals 15 residues. The ends were cut back, 3 bases at V and 5 bases at J, with 14 bases in the middle. Germline assignment: CDR1 MDHEN and CDR2 SYDVKM. CDR3 DNA: TGTGCCAGCAGTTTTCTATCCGGTCTTTATCAGCCCCAGCATTTT. It specifies CASSFLSGLYQPQHF.

CDR3 protein: CASSIRGGYTF. CDR3 bases: TGTGCCAGTAGTATTCGAGGGGGCTACACCTTC. This chain uses TRBV19 with TRBJ1-2; D call uncertain. Germline V gene lookup returns CDR1 LNHDA and CDR2 SQIVND (reference sequence). V lost 3 bases and J 8 bases, leaving 7 bases between the germline ends. The CDR3 sequence is 11 residues long.

The J gene is TRBJ2-3, the V gene TRBV19; the D gene could be TRBD1 or TRBD2 (7 bases each). Trimming took off 7 bases at V and 6 bases at J, with 17 bases between the two ends. Looked up from germline, CDR1 is LNHDA and CDR2 is SQIVND (reference sequence). This CDR3 comprises 14 residues. CDR3 sequence (DNA): TGTGCCAGTACCCCAGGGGGGGGAGGCGATACGCAGTATTTT. It encodes CASTPGGGGDTQYF.

This clone was recorded only once. J is TRBJ2-5 and V is TRBV7-7; 10 positions agree with TRBD2. Germline V gene sequence: CDR1 SSHAT, CDR2 FNYEAQ (reference sequence). The CDR3 has 15 residues. Losses at the gene ends were 4 bases for V and 2 bases for J; bases not matched to a gene: 4. The CDR3 DNA reads TGTGCCAGCAGCTATACTAGCGGGGCACAAGAGACCCAGTACTTC. Translated, it gives CASSYTSGAQETQYF.